The rows below give T cell receptor beta chains drawn from one sample of a study of T cell changes during pregnancy in multiple sclerosis. Clones were read by immunoSEQ multiplex PCR, and TCRdb kept only the in-frame ones, dropping some. The data contain about 67,000 clones, 90% of them seen just once; the ten biggest clones take up more than 1.4%. This sample comprised peripheral blood, obtained in the third trimester of pregnancy. All receptors derive from a female donor with multiple sclerosis, enrolled in a pregnancy study. The CDR3 runs from the conserved cysteine through the conserved F or W. A D gene is named only where the DNA matches it firmly. Only some rows state a clone size, as once, few, many or a class for expanded clones.

clone_size	v_call	j_call	d_call	cdr3_aa	cdr3_nt
NA	TRBV5-4	TRBJ1-6	NA	CASSLPPNSPLHF	TGTGCCAGCAGCTTGCCCCCAAATTCACCCCTCCACTTT
NA	TRBV12-5	TRBJ1-2	TRBD1	CASGIPDRGHGYTF	TGTGCTAGTGGTATTCCGGACAGGGGACATGGCTACACCTTC
NA	TRBV29-1	TRBJ2-1	TRBD2	CSVGWLAGYNEQFF	TGCAGCGTTGGGTGGCTAGCGGGCTACAATGAGCAGTTCTTC
once	TRBV19	TRBJ1-2	TRBD1	CASSPWTGRYGYTF	TGTGCCAGTAGTCCGTGGACAGGACGCTATGGCTACACCTTC
NA	TRBV2	TRBJ1-2	NA	CASSELDRRGDYGYTF	TGTGCCAGCAGTGAATTGGACCGCAGGGGTGACTATGGCTACACCTTC
NA	TRBV7-3	TRBJ2-3	NA	CASSETSFTDTQYF	TGTGCCAGCAGCGAAACTAGCTTCACAGATACGCAGTATTTT
once	TRBV4-2	TRBJ1-5	NA	CASSQDVRSNQPQHF	TGTGCCAGCAGCCAAGATGTCAGGAGCAATCAGCCCCAGCATTTT
NA	TRBV19	TRBJ1-6	NA	CASSIGAGAYNSPLHF	TGTGCCAGTAGTATAGGTGCGGGTGCCTATAATTCACCCCTCCACTTT
NA	TRBV10-1	TRBJ2-7	TRBD1	CASSGQAGADEQYF	TGCGCCAGCAGCGGACAGGCAGGAGCGGACGAGCAGTACTTC
NA	TRBV10-3	TRBJ2-1	TRBD2	CAISDGRAGSNEQFF	TGTGCCATCAGTGATGGTCGAGCGGGGTCCAATGAGCAGTTCTTC
NA	TRBV12-5	TRBJ2-5	NA	CASGSRPLQETQYF	TGTGCTAGTGGTTCGAGGCCGCTCCAAGAGACCCAGTACTTC
NA	TRBV25-1	TRBJ2-5	NA	CASSGAPGGGGSQYF	TGTGCCAGCAGTGGGGCCCCGGGGGGCGGGGGATCCCAGTACTTC
NA	TRBV7-6	TRBJ2-1	TRBD2	CASSLRLAGDEQFF	TGTGCCAGCAGTTTAAGGCTAGCGGGAGATGAGCAGTTCTTC
NA	TRBV5-5	TRBJ2-7	NA	CASSWPLTGNEQYF	TGTGCCAGCAGCTGGCCACTTACGGGGAACGAGCAGTACTTC
NA	TRBV6-5	TRBJ1-5	TRBD1	CASSSGQGSNQPRHF	TGTGCCAGCAGTTCCGGACAGGGGAGCAATCAGCCCCGGCATTTT
NA	TRBV19	TRBJ1-1	NA	CASSIALTANTEAFF	TGTGCCAGTAGTATAGCTTTGACAGCGAACACTGAAGCTTTCTTT
NA	TRBV7-7	TRBJ2-1	NA	CASSPTRAAYNEQFF	TGTGCCAGCAGCCCGACTAGAGCGGCCTACAATGAGCAGTTCTTC
NA	TRBV9	TRBJ2-3	NA	CASSVASAGGPYTDTQYF	TGTGCCAGCAGCGTAGCGTCCGCCGGCGGCCCCTACACAGATACGCAGTATTTT
NA	TRBV7-2	TRBJ2-7	TRBD1	CASSSRDRGLYEQYF	TGTGCCAGCAGCTCCCGGGACAGGGGGCTCTACGAGCAGTACTTC
NA	TRBV5-1	TRBJ2-3	NA	CASSSGSTDTQYF	TGCGCCAGCAGCTCGGGGAGCACAGATACGCAGTATTTT
NA	TRBV18	TRBJ1-1	NA	CASSPRQNTEAFF	TGTGCCAGCTCACCGAGGCAGAACACTGAAGCTTTCTTT
NA	TRBV21-1	TRBJ1-2	NA	CASSKGGERGYTF	TGTGCCAGCAGCAAAGGGGGGGAGAGAGGCTACACCTTC
NA	TRBV28	TRBJ1-5	NA	CASSPPGSGNQPQHF	TGTGCCAGCAGCCCGCCGGGATCGGGAAATCAGCCCCAGCATTTT
NA	TRBV25-1	TRBJ2-1	TRBD2	CASSGVGGSGQFF	TGTGCCAGCAGTGGGGTCGGCGGGAGTGGGCAGTTCTTC
NA	TRBV28	TRBJ1-5	NA	CASHATEGRLDQPQHF	TGTGCCAGCCATGCCACCGAGGGTCGTTTAGATCAGCCCCAGCATTTT
NA	TRBV29-1	TRBJ2-7	TRBD1	CSAYKTNSGTGGDYEQYF	TGCAGCGCATATAAGACTAATTCCGGGACAGGGGGCGACTACGAGCAGTACTTC
NA	TRBV27	TRBJ2-1	TRBD1	CASVRQGANEQFF	TGTGCCAGCGTCAGGCAGGGGGCCAATGAGCAGTTCTTC
NA	TRBV7-9	TRBJ1-5	TRBD1	CASSAGTGIDQPQHF	TGTGCCAGCAGCGCCGGGACAGGGATCGATCAGCCCCAGCATTTT
NA	TRBV5-1	TRBJ1-1	TRBD1	CASSLAPGGSAGTEAFF	TGCGCCAGCAGCTTGGCCCCAGGGGGCTCAGCGGGCACTGAAGCTTTCTTT
NA	TRBV6-1	TRBJ2-1	NA	CASSESGRGYNEQFF	TGTGCCAGCAGTGAATCGGGTAGGGGTTACAATGAGCAGTTCTTC
few	TRBV12-5	TRBJ1-1	TRBD1	CASGPAGTGTLNTEAFF	TGTGCTAGTGGTCCGGCCGGGACAGGGACCCTGAACACTGAAGCTTTCTTT
NA	TRBV19	TRBJ1-1	TRBD1	CASSTRTGRGTEAFF	TGTGCCAGTAGTACCAGGACAGGGAGAGGAACTGAAGCTTTCTTT
NA	TRBV6-4	TRBJ1-1	TRBD1	CASSPTGGTEAFF	TGTGCCAGCAGTCCTACAGGGGGTACTGAAGCTTTCTTT
once	TRBV2	TRBJ2-5	NA	CASSERVEGQYF	TGTGCCAGCAGTGAAAGGGTAGAGGGCCAGTACTTC
NA	TRBV29-1	TRBJ2-4	TRBD2	CSVEEGAGGGIAKNIQYF	TGCAGCGTTGAAGAGGGAGCGGGAGGGGGGATAGCCAAAAACATTCAGTACTTC
NA	TRBV6-1	TRBJ2-1	TRBD2	CASGDLFSGGAGNEQFF	TGTGCCAGCGGTGACCTATTTAGCGGGGGGGCAGGCAATGAGCAGTTCTTC
NA	TRBV27	TRBJ2-2	TRBD2	CASSLAVSNTGELFF	TGTGCCAGCAGCCTAGCGGTATCGAACACCGGGGAGCTGTTTTTT
NA	TRBV27	TRBJ1-3	TRBD1	CASRGDSSSGNTIYF	TGTGCCAGCAGGGGGGACAGTTCCTCTGGAAACACCATATATTTT
NA	TRBV7-9	TRBJ1-1	NA	CASSPDSPTEAFF	TGTGCCAGCAGCCCTGACAGCCCCACTGAAGCTTTCTTT
NA	TRBV11-2	TRBJ1-1	NA	CASSLQGIITEAFF	TGTGCCAGCAGCTTACAGGGGATTATCACTGAAGCTTTCTTT
NA	TRBV30	TRBJ1-2	NA	CAWTRDYYGYTF	TGTGCCTGGACCAGGGACTACTATGGCTACACCTTC
once	TRBV5-6	TRBJ1-5	NA	CASAQGVGQPQHF	TGTGCCAGCGCCCAGGGTGTCGGTCAGCCCCAGCATTTT
NA	TRBV19	TRBJ1-5	NA	CASSTTLSNQPQHF	TGTGCCAGTAGCACTACGCTTAGCAATCAGCCCCAGCATTTT
NA	TRBV18	TRBJ1-5	NA	CASSPDSYQPQHF	TGTGCCAGCTCCCCGGACAGCTATCAGCCCCAGCATTTT
NA	TRBV2	TRBJ2-3	NA	CASTELVRSTDTQYF	TGTGCCAGCACCGAACTAGTCAGAAGCACAGATACGCAGTATTTT
NA	TRBV27	TRBJ1-1	TRBD1	CASSSAPRGARAEAFF	TGTGCCAGCAGTTCGGCCCCCAGGGGGGCGAGGGCTGAAGCTTTCTTT
NA	TRBV5-3	TRBJ1-4	NA	CARSLCRAKGPATNEKLFF	TGTGCCAGAAGCTTGTGTCGGGCTAAGGGGCCGGCAACTAATGAAAAACTGTTTTTT
NA	TRBV30	TRBJ2-7	NA	CAWADSSYEQYF	TGTGCCTGGGCGGACAGTTCCTACGAGCAGTACTTC
NA	TRBV9	TRBJ1-1	NA	CASSVAGVDTEAFF	TGTGCCAGCAGCGTAGCAGGGGTAGACACTGAAGCTTTCTTT
NA	TRBV6-1	TRBJ1-1	TRBD1	CASLFDRAQAFF	TGTGCCAGTCTTTTCGACAGGGCCCAAGCTTTCTTT
NA	TRBV7-9	TRBJ2-5	NA	CASSQNFEGEETQYF	TGTGCCAGCAGCCAAAACTTTGAGGGGGAAGAGACCCAGTACTTC
NA	TRBV11-2	TRBJ2-5	NA	CASSETGLGETQYF	TGTGCCAGCAGCGAGACGGGACTTGGTGAGACCCAGTACTTC
NA	TRBV5-3	TRBJ1-1	NA	CARSLATGMENTEAFF	TGTGCCAGAAGCTTGGCCACAGGGATGGAGAACACTGAAGCTTTCTTT
NA	TRBV19	TRBJ1-5	NA	CASSMGGTGPWSNQPQHF	TGTGCCAGTAGTATGGGCGGGACGGGGCCTTGGAGCAATCAGCCCCAGCATTTT
once	TRBV7-2	TRBJ1-5	TRBD1	CASSDQGQGPGQPQHF	TGTGCCAGCAGCGATCAGGGACAGGGGCCGGGGCAGCCCCAGCATTTT
NA	TRBV27	TRBJ2-5	NA	CASGSTGFQETQYF	TGTGCCAGCGGATCTACAGGGTTCCAAGAGACCCAGTACTTC